This passage covers 15 T cell receptor beta chains from one sample sequenced in a study of shared clonotypes between healthy human individuals. Profiling relied on immunoSEQ multiplex PCR, and the TCRdb table lists in-frame clones only, not all of them. The profile covers 520,000 or so clones, with around 79% appearing a single time and 13% taken by the ten largest. The sample consisted of PBMCs. The origin of the receptors is a middle-aged woman in good health. Some clones in this sample may be carry-over from other donors' samples.

This chain joins TRBV15 and TRBJ2-7; D uncertain. The germline CDR1 and CDR2 sequences are LNHNV and YYDKDF (reference sequence). This CDR3 is built from 13 residues. V was trimmed by 4 bases and J by 7 bases, leaving 14 bases between them. The DNA of the CDR3 is TGTGCCACCAGCAAGGGCCCCCTACGGGAGCAGTACTTC. It translates to CATSKGPLREQYF.

The chain carries TRBV4-1 and TRBJ2-1; weak D call: TRBD2 (6 bases). This CDR3 has 16 amino acids. CDR1 is MGHRA and CDR2 is YSYEKL in the germline V gene. Deletions cut 2 bases from V and 5 bases from J, with 16 bases between. The CDR3 DNA sequence: TGCGCCAGCAGCCAAAGCTTCGGACTACGCCACAATGAGCAGTTCTTC. It yields the protein CASSQSFGLRHNEQFF.

As for this clone: The junction and the germline gene differ at one end; a read error may be behind it. The chain recombines TRBV5-4 with TRBJ1-1; possible D gene TRBD1, 5 bases. CDR3 length: 14 amino acids. Germline CDR1 SGHNT, CDR2 YYREEE (reference sequence). CDR3 DNA: TGCGCCAGCAGCCTCACAGGTGGGAACACTGAAGCTTTCTTT. Its translation is CASSLTGGNTEAFF.

Of note for this clone: This likely traces to a read error, being one base from a far larger clone. Within the sample, other DNA sequences also encode this same CDR3. V usage is TRBV28 and J usage is TRBJ1-5; maybe TRBD1 (5 bases). The CDR3 spans 12 residues. In germline, CDR1 is MDHEN, CDR2 SYDVKM. Trimming took off 8 bases at V and 1 base at J, with 6 bases between the two ends. This CDR3 reads CASGGSNQPQHF. The CDR3 nucleotides read TGTGCCAGCGGGGGGAGCAATCAGCCCCAGCATTTT.

The chain recombines TRBV11-2 with TRBJ2-2; D remains ambiguous. Germline CDR1 SGHAT, CDR2 FQNNGV. V was trimmed by 7 bases and J by 0 bases, leaving 15 bases between them. The CDR3 has 16 amino acids. CDR3 in DNA: TGTGCCAGCACCACCCCTCGAGTCGCGAACACCGGGGAGCTGTTTTTT. Translation gives CASTTPRVANTGELFF.

The chain joins TRBV2 to TRBJ2-5, with TRBD1 matching over 8 bases. There are 13 residues in the CDR3. With V trimmed by 11 bases and J by 1 base, 6 bases remained unmatched. Germline CDR1 SNHLY, CDR2 FYNNEI. CDR3 sequence reads: CAGSTGGQETQYF. In DNA form, the CDR3 reads TGTGCCGGATCTACAGGGGGCCAAGAGACCCAGTACTTC. Drawing the rest from reference TRBV2 and TRBJ2-5, the complete variable domain is EPEVTQTPSHQVTQMGQEVILRCVPISNHLYFYWYRQILGQKVEFLVSFYNNEISEKSEIFDDQFSVERPDGSNFTLKIRSTKLEDSAMYFCAGSTGGQETQYFGPGTRLLVL.

The chain is built from TRBV28 and TRBJ1-1; the D gene is possibly TRBD1 (6 bases). Germline CDR1 MDHEN, CDR2 SYDVKM. V lost 6 bases to trimming and J lost 6 bases, with 14 bases between them. The CDR3 runs 13 residues. As DNA, the CDR3 is TGTGCCAGCAGATCTACAGGGTTCTCTGAAGCTTTCTTT. This translates into CASRSTGFSEAFF.

The V gene is TRBV9, the J gene TRBJ1-3, with no clear D. CDR1 is SGDLS, CDR2 YYNGEE, per germline. The CDR3 consists of 15 residues. The V gene lost 0 bases and the J gene lost 0 bases, with 7 bases spanning the gap. CDR3 in DNA: TGTGCCAGCAGCGTAGAGGGAGCCTCTGGAAACACCATATATTTT. Translated, it gives CASSVEGASGNTIYF.

V usage is TRBV7-8 and J usage is TRBJ2-2, with 11 bases identical to TRBD1. Per the germline V gene, CDR1 is SGHVS and CDR2 is FQNEAQ. The CDR3 extends over 15 amino acids. Germline trimming cut 4 bases from V and 5 bases from J; bases unmatched to any gene: 3. The CDR3 sequence: CASSWGTGGTGELFF. The DNA of the CDR3 is TGTGCCAGCAGCTGGGGGACAGGGGGAACCGGGGAGCTGTTTTTT.

The V call is TRBV29-1, the J call TRBJ2-1, with a weak D call TRBD2 (5 bases). CDR1 is SQVTM and CDR2 is ANQGSEA in the germline V gene. V was trimmed by 3 bases and J by 10 bases, leaving 13 bases between them. The CDR3 is made up of 12 amino acids. The CDR3 DNA reads TGCAGCGTTGAGAGCAGTTCGGGAGAGCAGTTCTTC. It codes for CSVESSSGEQFF.

This sequence joins TRBV28 and TRBJ2-3; either TRBD1 or TRBD2 may fit D (5 bases each). Germline CDR1 MDHEN, CDR2 SYDVKM. The V and J ends lost 5 bases and 2 bases respectively, with 23 bases between them. There are 18 residues in the CDR3. CDR3 protein: CASSVTHVGRRPTDTQYF. The CDR3 bases are TGTGCCAGCAGTGTGACTCATGTGGGACGGAGACCCACAGATACGCAGTATTTT. Complete variable domain (other parts from reference TRBV28 and TRBJ2-3): DVKVTQSSRYLVKRTGEKVFLECVQDMDHENMFWYRQDPGLGLRLIYFSYDVKMKEKGDIPEGYSVSREKKERFSLILESASTNQTSMYLCASSVTHVGRRPTDTQYFGPGTRLTVL.

The genes are TRBV5-1 and TRBJ2-2; 10 bases are shared with TRBD1. CDR1 is SGHRS and CDR2 is YFSETQ in the germline V gene. This CDR3 is 16 amino acids long. V shed 0 bases, J shed 5 bases, and the junction held 4 bases outside the gene matches. The CDR3 protein is CASSLGDRGSTGELFF. The CDR3 DNA reads as TGCGCCAGCAGCTTGGGGGACAGGGGATCAACCGGGGAGCTGTTTTTT.

The rearrangement joins TRBV28 to TRBJ2-7; the D gene is possibly TRBD1 (5 bases). Germline V lookup: CDR1 MDHEN, CDR2 SYDVKM. CDR3 length equals 13 residues. V lost 7 bases, J lost 8 bases, and 18 bases lay in between. For the CDR3, the DNA is TGTGCCAGCAACGGACAAGTTATGGATAAGCAGTACTTC. This translates into CASNGQVMDKQYF.

V is TRBV30 and J is TRBJ1-4, with a possible D match to TRBD1 (6 bases). This CDR3 spans 13 amino acids. V dropped 7 bases and J dropped 5 bases, with 14 bases sitting between them. In germline, CDR1 is GTSNPN, CDR2 SVGIG (reference sequence). The CDR3: CALNQGSNEKLFF. The DNA of the CDR3 is TGTGCCTTAAACCAGGGGAGCAATGAAAAACTGTTTTTT.

The chain has TRBV19 and TRBJ2-5; 10 nucleotides agree with TRBD1. This CDR3 has 15 amino acids. Germline V gene lookup returns CDR1 LNHDA and CDR2 SQIVND (reference sequence). V was clipped by 9 bases and J by 2 bases; unmatched bases: 9. The chain's CDR3 is CASLRTGGGQETQYF. CDR3 DNA sequence: TGTGCCAGCCTTCGGACAGGGGGAGGACAAGAGACCCAGTACTTC.